This T cell receptor beta chain originates from a study of T cell responses to AZD1222 COVID-19 vaccine. This CDR3 spans 15 amino acids. Germline CDR1 reads LGHNA; CDR2 reads YSLEER. Between the trimmed V and J ends, which lost 0 bases and 6 bases, there was a span of 15 bases. The assay was immunoSEQ multiplex PCR, and TCRdb's table has in-frame clones only and misses some. The repertoire has about 120,000 clones, about nine tenths of them found once; the top ten carry approximately 2.6%. The sequence came from an adult who received the AZD1222 COVID-19 vaccine. The material sequenced was peripheral blood, taken 28 days after the second AZD1222 dose. The V and J genes are TRBV4-3 and TRBJ2-7; perhaps TRBD2 as D (6 bases). The CDR3 loop reads CASSQDGGPRREQYF. CDR3 in DNA: TGCGCCAGCAGCCAAGATGGAGGGCCTAGGCGCGAGCAGTACTTC.